A selection of T cell receptor beta chains follows, all from one sample in a study of blood T cell repertoires in COVID-19. Generated by immunoSEQ multiplex PCR, the TCRdb table keeps only in-frame clones and is missing some. The table lists 20,000 to 25,000 clones, 75% to 85% of them singletons. Sequenced: peripheral blood. The source of these receptors is a man between 65 and 80 years old with acute or convalescent COVID-19. Each CDR3 is given without its conserved first and last residue. A D gene is named only where the DNA matches it firmly.

>14|TRBV10-3|TRBD2
AISEKSGGATDTQY
>12|TRBV5-1|TRBD1
ASSWGQGSTEAF
>13|TRBV7-8|NA
ASSLERRNTGELF
>14|TRBV18|TRBD2
ASSPATSGGQETQY
>17|TRBV21-1|NA
ASSTPVGQGHIGNTEAF
>14|TRBV18|NA
ASSPQTGPGGSTQY
>11|TRBV12-3/TRBV12-4|TRBD1
ASSPTGDQPQH
>12|TRBV5-1|NA
ASNPQASTGELF
>13|TRBV6-6|NA
ASRPNRDRNSPLH
>13|TRBV4-1|TRBD1
ASSLQGTGLLTRY
>15|TRBV5-4|TRBD1
ASSPRTGPGDKETQY
>10|TRBV30|TRBD1
AWIRGPGELF
>13|TRBV7-2|TRBD2
ASSFLAGNTGELF
>13|TRBV6-5|NA
ASSRLGGRDQPQH
>12|TRBV7-8|TRBD1
ASSRGQGRETQH
>14|TRBV7-8|NA
ASSARFSGSNEKLF
>10|TRBV10-3|TRBD1
AISGDREGRT
>11|TRBV7-2|TRBD1
AAGRDRVYEQY
>14|TRBV5-1|TRBD2
ASSLEGLAGVDEQF
>11|TRBV5-4|NA
ASSIDSRYGYT
>11|TRBV3-1/TRBV3-2|NA
ASLRGFFYGYT
>13|TRBV30|TRBD2
AWSRSGIQGETQY
>12|TRBV5-5|TRBD1
ASSMDRALSGYT
>14|TRBV11-3|NA
ASSLGYGGATYEQF
>10|TRBV29-1|NA
SGRDKNYGYT
>12|TRBV11-2|NA
ASSLNSVQETQY
>15|TRBV6-2/TRBV6-3|NA
ASSYSNQGRHGETQY
>11|TRBV9|NA
ASSPRRTGELF
>12|TRBV3-1/TRBV3-2|NA
ASSQARAAGELF
>13|TRBV19|NA
ASSIGADMNTEAF
>13|TRBV24-1|TRBD1
ATSDPSQGAYGYT
>15|TRBV4-2|TRBD1
ASSQERGTGENTEAF
>10|TRBV28|NA
ASSTLRYTQY
>14|TRBV4-3|TRBD2
ASSQDPAGESETQY
>13|TRBV5-1|NA
ASSLVGGAGSPLH
>13|TRBV3-1/TRBV3-2|TRBD2
ASSQPSGGPYEQY
>13|TRBV7-9|NA
ASSLGRRRGNEQF
>12|TRBV6-4|TRBD1
ASRQDREGGELF
>13|TRBV5-5|TRBD2
ASSREGGNTDTQY
>11|TRBV29-1|NA
SVRRTSTSEAF
>12|TRBV14|NA
ASSRDSFTGELF
>11|TRBV18|NA
ASSPERGIGYT
>13|TRBV12-2|NA
ASRLTGKTDQPQH
>13|TRBV7-9|TRBD1
ASSLPLTGTNEQF
>12|TRBV7-9|NA
ASSFRGIDTEAF